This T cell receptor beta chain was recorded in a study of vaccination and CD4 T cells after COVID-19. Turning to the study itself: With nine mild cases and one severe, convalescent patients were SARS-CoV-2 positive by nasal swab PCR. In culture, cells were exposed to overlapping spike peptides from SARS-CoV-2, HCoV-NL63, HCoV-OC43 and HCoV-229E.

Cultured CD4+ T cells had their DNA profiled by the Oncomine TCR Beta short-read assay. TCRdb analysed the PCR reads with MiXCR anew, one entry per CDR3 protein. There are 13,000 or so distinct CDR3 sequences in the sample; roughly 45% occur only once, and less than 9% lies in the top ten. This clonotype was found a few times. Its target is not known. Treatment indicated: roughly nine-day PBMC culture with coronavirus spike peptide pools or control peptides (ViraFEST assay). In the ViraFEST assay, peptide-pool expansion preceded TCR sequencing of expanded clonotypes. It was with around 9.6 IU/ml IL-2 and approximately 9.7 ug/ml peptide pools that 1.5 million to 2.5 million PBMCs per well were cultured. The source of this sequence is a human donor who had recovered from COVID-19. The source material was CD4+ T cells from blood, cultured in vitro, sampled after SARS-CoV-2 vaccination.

The CDR3 is CASSSGQGASEKLFF. In nucleotides, the CDR3 is TGTGCCAGTAGTTCAGGACAGGGGGCAAGTGAAAAACTGTTTTTT. V and J are TRBV19 and TRBJ1-4; 11 nucleotides match TRBD1. The CDR3 contains 15 residues. Germline CDR1 and CDR2: LNHDA and SQIVND (reference sequence). The V and J ends lost 5 bases and 7 bases, in that order; junction bases with no gene match: 6.